Shown below are 3 T cell receptor beta chains from a single sample sequenced in a study of memory B cells and T cells in multiple sclerosis. After stimulus-free culture, autoproliferating CFSE-dim and non-proliferating CFSE-high T cells were sequenced separately. Pooled replicate wells came from approximately 50 million CFSE-labeled PBMCs cultured 7 days without stimulus. Their target antigens are unknown. The protocol was immunoSEQ multiplex PCR, while the TCRdb copy is restricted to in-frame clones and leaves out a portion. The sample shows about 42,000 clones, roughly 82% of them seen only once. The sequenced sample consisted of PBMCs from blood kept in culture. These TCRs come from a human donor with multiple sclerosis.

This chain links TRBV7-8 with TRBJ1-6; no clear D gene. The germline V gene encodes CDR1 SGHVS and CDR2 FQNEAQ. V was shortened by 4 bases and J by 7 bases, with 20 bases between the two germline ends. The CDR3 covers 17 residues. CDR3 loop: CASSSLFGRATNSPLHF. In DNA form, the CDR3 reads TGTGCCAGCAGCTCACTTTTTGGGCGGGCAACGAATTCACCCCTCCACTTT.

The V call is TRBV6-1, the J call TRBJ2-5; 9 bases are a match to TRBD2. This CDR3 is 14 amino acids long. With 10 bases clipped from V and 0 bases from J, the junction kept 6 bases outside the gene matches. Germline loops: CDR1 MNHNS, CDR2 SASEGT. This CDR3 is CATVSGGYQETQYF. CDR3 nucleotide sequence: TGTGCCACCGTTAGCGGGGGCTACCAAGAGACCCAGTACTTC.

The V gene is TRBV7-2, the J gene TRBJ2-7; TRBD1 aligns across 8 bases. The germline V gene has CDR1 SGHTA and CDR2 FQGNSA. CDR3 length: 15 residues. The trim removed 7 bases at V and 9 bases at J, leaving 17 bases unmatched. The CDR3 spells CASTVGRTGRYLQYF. CDR3 bases: TGTGCCAGCACCGTTGGTCGGACAGGGCGGTACTTGCAGTACTTC.